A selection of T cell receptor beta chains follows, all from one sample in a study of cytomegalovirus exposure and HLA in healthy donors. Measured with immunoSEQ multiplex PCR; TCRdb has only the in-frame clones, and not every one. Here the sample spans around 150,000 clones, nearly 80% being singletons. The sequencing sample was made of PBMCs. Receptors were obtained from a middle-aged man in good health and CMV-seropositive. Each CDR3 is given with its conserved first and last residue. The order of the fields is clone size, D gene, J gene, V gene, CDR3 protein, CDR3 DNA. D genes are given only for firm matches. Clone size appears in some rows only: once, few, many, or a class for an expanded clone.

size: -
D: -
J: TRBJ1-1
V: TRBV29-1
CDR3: CSVPSLVITEAFF
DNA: TGCAGCGTACCCTCCTTAGTGATCACTGAAGCTTTCTTT

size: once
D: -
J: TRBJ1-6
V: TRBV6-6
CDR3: CATHTEREGGNSPLHF
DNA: TGTGCCACCCATACGGAAAGGGAGGGAGGCAATTCACCCCTCCACTTT

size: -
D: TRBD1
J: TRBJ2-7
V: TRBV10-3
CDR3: CAISEMVGTGSEQYF
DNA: TGTGCCATCAGTGAGATGGTGGGGACAGGGAGCGAGCAGTACTTC

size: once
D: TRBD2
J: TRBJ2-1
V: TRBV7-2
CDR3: CASSTSSGGAGEQFF
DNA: TGTGCCAGCAGCACCTCTAGCGGGGGGGCCGGGGAGCAGTTCTTC

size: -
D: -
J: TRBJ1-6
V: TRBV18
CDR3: CASSPNPQNSPLHF
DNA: TGTGCCAGCTCACCAAATCCTCAGAATTCACCCCTCCACTTT

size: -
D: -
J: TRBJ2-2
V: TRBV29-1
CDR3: CSVEGGPRGTKAGELFF
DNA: TGCAGCGTTGAAGGCGGGCCTCGAGGTACCAAAGCCGGGGAGCTGTTTTTT

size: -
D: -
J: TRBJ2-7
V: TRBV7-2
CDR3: CASSLALGKVVYEQYF
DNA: TGTGCCAGCAGCTTAGCGTTGGGCAAGGTTGTCTACGAGCAGTACTTC

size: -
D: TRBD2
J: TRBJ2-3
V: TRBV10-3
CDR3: CAISERGEKGTDTQYF
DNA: TGTGCCATCAGTGAGCGGGGGGAAAAGGGAACAGATACGCAGTATTTT

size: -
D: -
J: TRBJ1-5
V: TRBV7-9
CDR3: CASSEGENQPQHF
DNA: TGTGCCAGCAGCGAGGGGGAGAATCAGCCCCAGCATTTT

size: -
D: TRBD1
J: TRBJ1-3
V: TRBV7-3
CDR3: CASSSGDSASTPYF
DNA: TGTGCCAGCAGCTCTGGGGACAGCGCTTCGACCCCATATTTT

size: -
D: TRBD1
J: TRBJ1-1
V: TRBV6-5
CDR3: CASSYDRVHTEAFF
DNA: TGTGCCAGCAGTTATGACAGGGTCCACACTGAAGCTTTCTTT

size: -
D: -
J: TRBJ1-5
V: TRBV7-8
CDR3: CASSHADSNQPQHF
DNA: TGTGCCAGCAGCCATGCGGATAGCAATCAGCCCCAGCATTTT

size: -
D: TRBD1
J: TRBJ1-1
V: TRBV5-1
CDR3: CASSSPKDRANTEAFF
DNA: TGCGCCAGCAGCTCTCCTAAGGACAGGGCGAACACTGAAGCTTTCTTT

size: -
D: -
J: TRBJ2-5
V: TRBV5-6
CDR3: CASSSEGKETQYF
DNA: TGTGCCAGCAGCTCCGAGGGAAAAGAGACCCAGTACTTC

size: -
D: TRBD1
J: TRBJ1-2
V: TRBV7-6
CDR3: CASSSAAGGDYGYTF
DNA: TGTGCCAGCAGCTCGGCGGCAGGGGGCGACTATGGCTACACCTTC

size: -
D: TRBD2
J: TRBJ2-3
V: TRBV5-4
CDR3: CASSLGGGHRTDTQYF
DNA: TGTGCCAGCAGCTTGGGCGGGGGGCATCGCACAGATACGCAGTATTTT

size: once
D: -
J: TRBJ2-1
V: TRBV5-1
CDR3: CASSLAELSNEQFF
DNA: TGCGCCAGCAGCTTGGCCGAGCTGTCCAATGAGCAGTTCTTC

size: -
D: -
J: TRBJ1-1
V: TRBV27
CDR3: CASSLSNRVRMNTEAFF
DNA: TGTGCCAGCAGTTTATCGAACCGGGTTAGGATGAACACTGAAGCTTTCTTT

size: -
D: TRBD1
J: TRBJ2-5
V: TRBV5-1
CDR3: CASSPHRGQGETQYF
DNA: TGCGCCAGCAGCCCGCACAGGGGGCAGGGGGAGACCCAGTACTTC

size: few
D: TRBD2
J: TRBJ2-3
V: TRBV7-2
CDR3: CASSLAPSGGQGRTDTQYF
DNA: TGTGCCAGCAGCTTAGCTCCTAGCGGGGGCCAAGGTCGCACAGATACGCAGTATTTT

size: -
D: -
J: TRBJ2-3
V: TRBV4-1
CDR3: CASSQGRGPPQDTQYF
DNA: TGCGCCAGCAGCCAAGGCCGAGGGCCCCCCCAAGATACGCAGTATTTT

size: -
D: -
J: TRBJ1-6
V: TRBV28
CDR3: CASSGPRRNSPLHF
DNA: TGTGCCAGCAGTGGCCCCCGGCGGAATTCACCCCTCCACTTT

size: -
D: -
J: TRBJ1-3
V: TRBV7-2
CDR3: CASSFADTGGNTIYF
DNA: TGTGCCAGCAGCTTTGCCGACACGGGGGGAAACACCATATATTTT

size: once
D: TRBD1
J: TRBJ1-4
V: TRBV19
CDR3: CASSSGQGIAEKLFF
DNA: TGTGCCAGTAGTAGCGGACAGGGAATTGCTGAAAAACTGTTTTTT

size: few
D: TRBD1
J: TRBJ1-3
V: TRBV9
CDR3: CASNPDPGQGSGTIYF
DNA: TGTGCCAGCAACCCCGATCCGGGACAGGGGTCGGGCACCATATATTTT

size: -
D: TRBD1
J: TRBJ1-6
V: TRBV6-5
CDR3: CASSYSGTANSPLHF
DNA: TGTGCCAGCAGTTACTCTGGGACAGCCAATTCACCCCTCCACTTT

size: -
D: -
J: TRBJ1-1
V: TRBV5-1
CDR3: CASRYTGGSMNTEAFF
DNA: TGCGCCAGCAGGTACACAGGAGGGTCCATGAACACTGAAGCTTTCTTT

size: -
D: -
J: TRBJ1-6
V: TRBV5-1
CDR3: CASSAEGLGIGSPLHF
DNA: TGCGCCAGCAGCGCGGAGGGCCTCGGAATAGGTTCACCCCTCCACTTT

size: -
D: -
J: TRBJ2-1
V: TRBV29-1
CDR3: CSVDVGASYNEQFF
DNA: TGCAGCGTTGATGTGGGGGCCTCCTACAATGAGCAGTTCTTC

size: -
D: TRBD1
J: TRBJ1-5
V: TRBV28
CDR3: CASSFAPEGAWNQPQHF
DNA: TGTGCCAGCAGTTTTGCACCCGAGGGGGCTTGGAATCAGCCCCAGCATTTT

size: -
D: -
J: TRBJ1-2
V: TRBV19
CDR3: CASRENTAYGYTF
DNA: TGTGCCAGTAGAGAGAATACCGCGTATGGCTACACCTTC

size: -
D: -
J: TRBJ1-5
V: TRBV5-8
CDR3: CASSLLSQPQHF
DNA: TGTGCCAGCAGCTTGCTGAGTCAGCCCCAGCATTTT

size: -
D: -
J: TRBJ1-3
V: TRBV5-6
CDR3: CASSLPHRARGNTIYF
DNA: TGTGCCAGCAGCTTGCCTCACAGGGCGAGGGGAAACACCATATATTTT

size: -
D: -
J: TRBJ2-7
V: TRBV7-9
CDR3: CASGNGDYEQYF
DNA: TGTGCCAGCGGCAACGGGGACTACGAGCAGTACTTC

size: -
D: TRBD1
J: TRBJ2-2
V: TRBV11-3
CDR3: CATKTGANTGELFF
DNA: TGTGCCACCAAGACAGGGGCGAACACCGGGGAGCTGTTTTTT

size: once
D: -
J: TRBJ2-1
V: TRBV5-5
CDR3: CASSFRNEQFF
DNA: TGTGCCAGCAGCTTTCGCAATGAGCAGTTCTTC

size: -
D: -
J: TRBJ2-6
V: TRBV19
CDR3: CASSPQGLSGANVLTF
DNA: TGTGCCAGTAGTCCCCAGGGGCTGTCTGGGGCCAACGTCCTGACTTTC

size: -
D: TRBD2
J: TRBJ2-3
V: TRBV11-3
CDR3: CASSLAVRGGADTQYF
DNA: TGTGCCAGCAGCTTAGCGGTGCGGGGGGGCGCAGATACGCAGTATTTT

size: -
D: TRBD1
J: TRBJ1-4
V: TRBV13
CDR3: CASSSTDLGQGEMGNEKLFF
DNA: TGTGCCAGCAGCTCAACTGACCTGGGGCAGGGGGAAATGGGTAATGAAAAACTGTTTTTT

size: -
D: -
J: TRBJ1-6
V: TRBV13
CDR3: CASSYQGRPNSPLHF
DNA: TGTGCCAGCAGCTATCAAGGGAGACCCAATTCACCCCTCCACTTT

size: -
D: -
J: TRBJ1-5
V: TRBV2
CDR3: CASSGENNQPQHF
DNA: TGTGCCAGCAGTGGAGAGAACAATCAGCCCCAGCATTTT

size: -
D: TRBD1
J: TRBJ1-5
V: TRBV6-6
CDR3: CASTPMLGQGEQPQHF
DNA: TGTGCCAGCACCCCAATGCTGGGACAGGGGGAACAGCCCCAGCATTTT

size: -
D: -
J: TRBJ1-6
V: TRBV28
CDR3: CAGKQGYNSPLHF
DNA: TGTGCCGGCAAGCAGGGGTATAATTCACCCCTCCACTTT

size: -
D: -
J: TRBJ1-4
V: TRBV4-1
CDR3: CASGFRNTNEKLFF
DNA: TGCGCCAGCGGCTTCAGAAATACTAATGAAAAACTGTTTTTT

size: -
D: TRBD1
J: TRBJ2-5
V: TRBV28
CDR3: CASSFLTGGVETQYF
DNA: TGTGCCAGCAGTTTTCTAACAGGGGGCGTGGAGACCCAGTACTTC

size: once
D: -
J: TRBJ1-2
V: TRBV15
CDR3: CATSRVSGYDGYTF
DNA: TGTGCCACCAGCAGAGTCTCAGGGTATGATGGCTACACCTTC

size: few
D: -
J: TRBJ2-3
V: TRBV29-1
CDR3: CSVDGQGHEGTDTQYF
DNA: TGCAGCGTTGACGGGCAGGGACACGAGGGCACAGATACGCAGTATTTT

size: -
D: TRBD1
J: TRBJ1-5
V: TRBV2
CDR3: CASSRDRNQPQHF
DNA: TGTGCCAGCAGTCGGGACAGGAATCAGCCCCAGCATTTT

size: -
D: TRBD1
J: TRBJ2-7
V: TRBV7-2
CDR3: CASSRDRGPYEQYF
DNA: TGTGCCAGCAGCCGGGACAGGGGACCGTACGAGCAGTACTTC

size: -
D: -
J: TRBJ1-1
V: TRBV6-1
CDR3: CASSERWGLIRVFF
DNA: TGTGCCAGCAGTGAACGGTGGGGCCTCATTAGAGTTTTCTTT

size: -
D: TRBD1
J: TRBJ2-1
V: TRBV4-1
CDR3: CASSQAQGQGRGDNEQFF
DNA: TGCGCCAGCAGCCAAGCCCAGGGACAGGGACGGGGGGACAATGAGCAGTTCTTC

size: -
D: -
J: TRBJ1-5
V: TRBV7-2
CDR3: CASSLGYSQPQHF
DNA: TGTGCCAGCAGCTTAGGCTACAGTCAGCCCCAGCATTTT